Described below is a single T cell receptor beta chain sequence and its context. Its antigen is not identified. This specimen comes from a study of cytomegalovirus exposure and HLA in healthy donors. Study context: Inside one of the first data releases sat roughly 80 million unique TCRs taken from HLA-typed donors.

CDR3 length equals 15 residues. With V trimmed by 0 bases and J by 8 bases, 8 bases remained unmatched. From germline, CDR1 is SGHNT and CDR2 YYREEE (reference sequence). PCR amplification relied on 60 Vbeta primers (plus 13 Jbeta primers). Using immunoSEQ multiplex PCR, the repertoire was profiled, and TCRdb retains in-frame clones only, with some absent. The sample yields 90,000 to 120,000 clones, approximately 80% seen once. Findings of the study overall: One variant, a missense change in DCLRE1C, was linked in a later analysis to TCR beta V- and J-gene trimming.

The sample taken for sequencing was PBMCs. The sequence came from a woman younger than 30 in good health and CMV-seropositive. This rearrangement joins TRBV5-4 to TRBJ1-2; 9 nucleotides match TRBD1. CDR3 sequence (DNA): TGTGCCAGCAGCTTGGTGGGGACAGGGATTTACGGCTACACCTTC. Encoded protein: CASSLVGTGIYGYTF. The full variable domain, its missing parts supplied by reference TRBV5-4 and TRBJ1-2, is ETGVTQSPTHLIKTRGQQVTLRCSSQSGHNTVSWYQQALGQGPQFIFQYYREEENGRGNFPPRFSGLQFPNYSSELNVNALELDDSALYLCASSLVGTGIYGYTFGSGTRLTVV.